The sequence of this T cell receptor (beta chain) was determined in a study of T cells after yellow fever vaccination. A process of 5'RACE template switching, which added a universal primer site and UMIs, was used to make TCR cDNA. A single record per CDR3 protein comes from TCRdb applying MiXCR to the 5' RACE reads. The sample has about 630,000 distinct CDR3 sequences; 10% to 15% are singletons. CDR1 is LGHDT and CDR2 is YNNKEL in the germline V gene (reference sequence). V lost 0 bases to trimming and J lost 3 bases; unmatched junction nucleotides: 4. The CDR3 is 15 residues long. This clonotype appeared a few times.

The material sequenced was PBMCs, taken on the day of the yellow fever booster vaccination. The receptor comes from a man aged 30-40 years who received the YFV17D yellow fever vaccine. V gene TRBV3-1 combines with J gene TRBJ2-5, with 7 bases matching TRBD1. The CDR3 nucleotides read TGTGCCAGCAGCCAAGACGCTACAGGGGAAGAGACCCAGTACTTC. It is translated as CASSQDATGEETQYF.